Each of the 11 T cell receptor beta chains below was sequenced from the same sample in a study of OX40 agonist ivuxolimab in advanced cancers. Repertoires were generated with immunoSEQ multiplex PCR, while TCRdb's copy carries only in-frame clones and drops some. Found here are roughly 73,000 clones, 88% of them singletons; the top ten hold around 2.3%. The input for sequencing was CD4+ or CD8+ T cells sorted from blood, taken in a trial of the OX40 agonist ivuxolimab. These receptors all stem from an adult with an advanced solid tumor such as melanoma, head and neck, liver or kidney cancer.

This chain links TRBV7-2 with TRBJ2-3, with D possibly being TRBD2 (5 bases). CDR1 and CDR2 from the germline V gene are SGHTA and FQGNSA. The length of the CDR3 is 15 residues. Trimming removed 5 bases at V and 3 bases at J, with 15 bases between. In DNA, the CDR3 is TGTGCCAGCAGCCCGCAGAGGGCACCAACAGATACGCAGTATTTT. Its protein product is CASSPQRAPTDTQYF.

V usage is TRBV11-2 and J usage is TRBJ2-3, with a tentative D call TRBD1 (5 bases). Germline lookup yields CDR1 SGHAT and CDR2 FQNNGV. The CDR3 length is 13 residues. The V and J ends lost 0 bases and 8 bases respectively, with 9 bases between them. The chain's CDR3 is CASSLDRQGTQYF. Here the CDR3 DNA reads TGTGCCAGCAGCTTAGATCGGCAGGGTACGCAGTATTTT.

The rearrangement uses TRBV19 and TRBJ1-5; no clear D gene. V lost 10 bases and J 7 bases, leaving 5 bases between the germline ends. CDR1 and CDR2 (germline): LNHDA, SQIVND (reference sequence). The CDR3 consists of 9 residues. Here the CDR3 reads CAIPQPQHF. CDR3 sequence (DNA): TGTGCCATTCCCCAGCCCCAGCATTTT. Drawing the rest from reference TRBV19 and TRBJ1-5, the complete variable domain is DGGITQSPKYLFRKEGQNVTLSCEQNLNHDAMYWYRQDPGQGLRLIYYSQIVNDFQKGDIAEGYSVSREKKESFPLTVTSAQKNPTAFYLCAIPQPQHFGDGTRLSIL.

This sequence joins TRBV28 and TRBJ1-4, with 7 bases matching TRBD1. Germline assignment: CDR1 MDHEN and CDR2 SYDVKM. The trim removed 5 bases at V and 4 bases at J, leaving 4 bases unmatched. CDR3 length equals 14 residues. The CDR3 is CASSPTGFNEKLFF. The CDR3 nucleotides are TGTGCCAGCAGTCCGACAGGGTTTAATGAAAAACTGTTTTTT.

This clone occurred once. This chain links TRBV2 with TRBJ1-1; D possibly corresponds to TRBD1 (6 bases). The V gene lost 4 bases and the J gene lost 1 base, with 7 bases spanning the gap. The CDR3 consists of 13 residues. Germline lookup yields CDR1 SNHLY and CDR2 FYNNEI. The CDR3 loop reads CASSGDTNTEAFF. CDR3 nucleotides: TGTGCCAGCAGTGGGGACACGAACACTGAAGCTTTCTTT.

The V call is TRBV28, the J call TRBJ2-7; 7 nucleotides line up with TRBD1. The length of the CDR3 is 13 residues. CDR1 MDHEN and CDR2 SYDVKM come from the germline V gene. V lost 8 bases to trimming and J lost 6 bases; unmatched junction nucleotides: 10. The CDR3 spells CASATGAPLEQYF. For the CDR3, the DNA is TGTGCCAGCGCAACAGGGGCCCCTCTCGAGCAGTACTTC.

This chain uses TRBV28 with TRBJ2-2; 9 nucleotides agree with TRBD2. Losses at the gene ends were 10 bases for V and 7 bases for J; bases not matched to a gene: 10. The CDR3 runs to 14 residues. Looked up from germline, CDR1 is MDHEN and CDR2 is SYDVKM. The DNA of the CDR3 is TGTGCCACCGTTTGGGCGGGAGGGCTCGGGGAGCTGTTTTTT. Its translation is CATVWAGGLGELFF.

The chain joins TRBV7-3 to TRBJ2-1; TRBD2 matches 9 bases. The ends lost 5 bases at V and 7 bases at J; junction bases unmatched: 9. Germline V CDR1 and CDR2: SGHTA, FQGTGA. This CDR3 spans 15 amino acids. CDR3 nucleotides: TGTGCCAGCAGCCCCAGCGGGAGGCCGGGAAATGAGCAGTTCTTC. This sequence encodes CASSPSGRPGNEQFF. Full variable domain (outside the CDR3, taken from reference TRBV7-3 and TRBJ2-1): GAGVSQTPSNKVTEKGKYVELRCDPISGHTALYWYRQSLGQGPEFLIYFQGTGAADDSGLPNDRFFAVRPEGSVSTLKIQRTERGDSAVYLCASSPSGRPGNEQFFGPGTRLTVL.

The chain couples TRBV19 to TRBJ1-4; TRBD1 matches 7 bases. Germline values: CDR1 LNHDA, CDR2 SQIVND (reference sequence). V lost 2 bases to trimming and J lost 7 bases; unmatched junction nucleotides: 4. The CDR3 contains 14 residues. DNA of the CDR3: TGTGCCAGTAGTATAAACAGGGGTAGTGAAAAACTGTTTTTT. It yields the protein CASSINRGSEKLFF.

This clone was seen only a few times. J is TRBJ2-7 and V is TRBV2, with 7 nucleotides matching TRBD1. CDR1 is SNHLY and CDR2 is FYNNEI in the germline V gene. The CDR3 sequence is 14 residues long. J was trimmed by 2 bases and V by 10 bases; bases with no gene match: 11. CDR3 loop: CAIVPRDRTYEQYF. For the CDR3, the DNA is TGTGCCATCGTTCCCCGGGACAGAACCTACGAGCAGTACTTC.

This clone occurred a few times. The chain joins TRBV9 to TRBJ2-2, with TRBD2 as a possible D gene (5 bases). The V end was cut by 3 bases, the J end by 0 bases, with 12 bases between. Germline CDR1 reads SGDLS; CDR2 reads YYNGEE. This CDR3 has 16 residues. This CDR3 reads CASSATDSTNTGELFF. CDR3 nucleotide sequence: TGTGCCAGCAGCGCTACGGACTCTACGAACACCGGGGAGCTGTTTTTT.